The 20 T cell receptor beta chains in this list originate from one sample, sequenced in a study of T cell changes during pregnancy in multiple sclerosis. Clones were read by immunoSEQ multiplex PCR, and TCRdb kept only the in-frame ones, dropping some. The table includes roughly 40,000 clones, approximately 91% detected once. Sample: CD4+ T cells from peripheral blood mononuclear cells, taken in the second trimester of pregnancy. Receptors originate from a female donor in good health, enrolled as a control in a pregnancy study.

V is TRBV10-1 and J is TRBJ2-3; 10 bases are shared with TRBD2. The CDR3 length is 14 residues. Per germline, CDR1 WNHNN and CDR2 SYGVQD (reference sequence). Germline trimming cut 6 bases from V and 5 bases from J; bases unmatched to any gene: 5. The CDR3 here is CASSSGGAGDTQYF. The DNA for the CDR3 is TGCGCCAGCAGCAGCGGGGGGGCGGGAGATACGCAGTATTTT.

CDR3 coding DNA: TGTGCCAGCAGCTCCGATATTGCCGGACAGGATGGCTACACCTTC. Translating gives CASSSDIAGQDGYTF. The chain employs TRBV7-8 and TRBJ1-2, with 7 nucleotides matching TRBD1. The CDR3 consists of 15 residues. Losses at the gene ends were 4 bases for V and 6 bases for J; bases not matched to a gene: 11. Germline V gene sequence: CDR1 SGHVS, CDR2 FQNEAQ. Full variable domain (remainder filled in from reference TRBV7-8 and TRBJ1-2): GAGVSQSPRYKVAKRGQDVALRCDPISGHVSLFWYQQALGQGPEFLTYFQNEAQLDKSGLPSDRFFAERPEGSVSTLKIQRTQQEDSAVYLCASSSDIAGQDGYTFGSGTRLTVV.

The V call is TRBV7-9, the J call TRBJ2-2; 8 nucleotides line up with TRBD2. The CDR3 extends over 15 amino acids. Germline V gene lookup returns CDR1 SEHNR and CDR2 FQNEAQ (reference sequence). V shed 4 bases, J shed 5 bases, and the junction held 6 bases outside the gene matches. CDR3 nucleotide sequence: TGTGCCAGCAGCTCGGACGGGACTAGAACCGGGGAGCTGTTTTTT. This translates into CASSSDGTRTGELFF.

CDR3 residues: CASSSRGAQETQYF. CDR3 DNA: TGTGCCAGCAGTTCGCGGGGGGCGCAAGAGACCCAGTACTTC. The chain employs TRBV27 and TRBJ2-5; 8 nucleotides agree with TRBD2. V dropped 4 bases and J dropped 2; count of bases not matched to a gene: 3. Germline V CDR1 and CDR2: MNHEY, SMNVEV (reference sequence). This CDR3 has 14 residues.

DNA of the CDR3: TGTGCCAGTAGTTTGGACAGGGCTTGGGGTACGCAGTATTTT. It yields the protein CASSLDRAWGTQYF. This sequence joins TRBV19 and TRBJ2-3; TRBD1 agrees at 8 bases. Germline CDR1 reads LNHDA; CDR2 reads SQIVND (reference sequence). The trim removed 5 bases at V and 8 bases at J, leaving 9 bases unmatched. This CDR3 contains 14 residues. The variable domain in full, with the rest retrieved from reference TRBV19 and TRBJ2-3, is DGGITQSPKYLFRKEGQNVTLSCEQNLNHDAMYWYRQDPGQGLRLIYYSQIVNDFQKGDIAEGYSVSREKKESFPLTVTSAQKNPTAFYLCASSLDRAWGTQYFGPGTRLTVL.

V is TRBV4-1 and J is TRBJ1-2; D is possibly TRBD1 (5 bases). CDR1 and CDR2 (germline): MGHRA, YSYEKL. CDR3 length: 16 residues. With 3 bases removed from V and 2 bases from J, the gap between germline ends came to 16 bases. Here the CDR3 DNA reads TGCGCCAGCAGCCAGGGGGGTACCGCGGGAAACTATGGCTACACCTTC. It codes for CASSQGGTAGNYGYTF.

The gene calls are TRBV23-1 and TRBJ2-1, with 9 bases aligning to TRBD1. TRBV23-1 is marked as an open reading frame, function uncertain. V lost 2 bases, J lost 8 bases, and 7 bases stayed unmatched. The CDR3 totals 15 residues. The CDR3 here is CASSQRNRGLDEQFF. For the CDR3, the DNA is TGCGCCAGCAGTCAACGGAACAGGGGGCTGGATGAGCAGTTCTTC.

The gene calls are TRBV28 and TRBJ2-1; 7 nucleotides align to TRBD2. Germline V gene sequence: CDR1 MDHEN, CDR2 SYDVKM. This CDR3 region has 16 residues. The J segment lost 0 bases and the V segment lost 3 bases, leaving 5 bases of the junction unmatched. The chain's CDR3 is CASSLGGKSSYNEQFF. CDR3 DNA: TGTGCCAGCAGTTTGGGAGGGAAAAGCTCCTACAATGAGCAGTTCTTC.

This rearrangement joins TRBV5-4 to TRBJ1-2; a weak D match, TRBD1 (6 bases). CDR3 length: 15 amino acids. V was cut by 2 bases and J by 5 bases, with 16 bases left in between. Germline CDR1 is SGHNT and CDR2 is YYREEE (reference sequence). The CDR3 nucleotides read TGTGCCAGCAGCTTAACACAGGGAAGGCTATATGGCTACACCTTC. Translation: CASSLTQGRLYGYTF.

The chain couples TRBV29-1 to TRBJ1-1; D remains unclear. The CDR3 is 13 residues long. Per germline, CDR1 SQVTM and CDR2 ANQGSEA. The germline V and J ends were trimmed by 5 bases and 1 base, with 11 bases remaining between them. The CDR3 sequence: CSVQAQENTEAFF. The CDR3 DNA sequence: TGCAGCGTTCAGGCCCAGGAGAACACTGAAGCTTTCTTT.

This rearrangement joins TRBV25-1 to TRBJ1-1; maybe TRBD1 (5 bases). With 4 bases removed from V and 5 bases from J, the gap between germline ends came to 14 bases. Looked up from germline, CDR1 is MGHDK and CDR2 is SYGVNS. The CDR3 loop spans 14 amino acids. The CDR3 DNA follows: TGTGCCAGCAGTGGGTTGACAGTCGGGACTGAAGCTTTCTTT. This encodes CASSGLTVGTEAFF.

The chain combines TRBV6-4 with TRBJ2-5, with 14 nucleotides matching TRBD2. The CDR3 runs to 19 residues. Germline V gene lookup returns CDR1 MRHNA and CDR2 SNTAGT. Trimming at V came to 0 bases and at J to 5 bases, leaving 11 bases not matched to a gene. This CDR3 reads CASSDSFRTSGRCEETQYF. DNA for the CDR3: TGTGCCAGCAGTGACTCGTTTCGGACTAGCGGGAGGTGCGAGGAGACCCAGTACTTC.

The CDR3 loop is CASSQERQYEQYF. The CDR3 DNA reads TGCGCCAGCAGCCAAGAGCGACAGTACGAGCAGTACTTC. The genes are TRBV4-1 and TRBJ2-7; perhaps TRBD1 as D (5 bases). Trimming pared 0 bases from V and 4 bases from J, leaving 7 bases between. Germline CDR1 reads MGHRA; CDR2 reads YSYEKL. There are 13 residues in the CDR3.

V is TRBV18 and J is TRBJ2-1; 9 bases align to TRBD1. The CDR3 runs to 15 residues. V was pared by 3 bases and J by 5 bases, with 5 bases of the junction left unmatched. Germline lookup yields CDR1 KGHSH and CDR2 LQKENI. CDR3 sequence: CASSPLTGGDNEQFF. The CDR3 DNA reads TGTGCCAGCTCACCCCTTACAGGGGGCGACAATGAGCAGTTCTTC.

The chain joins TRBV5-1 to TRBJ2-1, with 8 bases that match TRBD1. This CDR3 comprises 17 residues. V shed 4 bases and J 5 bases; nucleotides not matched to a gene: 14. Germline V gene data show CDR1 as SGHRS and CDR2 as YFSETQ. CDR3 nucleotides: TGCGCCAGCAGCGCCGGGACAGGTCTCACTGGAAACAATGAGCAGTTCTTC. Translating it yields CASSAGTGLTGNNEQFF.

This clone has only one observation. V usage is TRBV9 and J usage is TRBJ1-1, with D uncertain. V lost 0 bases, J lost 2 bases, and 5 bases lay in between. Germline-derived CDR1 and CDR2 are SGDLS and YYNGEE. The CDR3 covers 13 residues. CDR3 sequence reads: CASSVAVNTEAFF. CDR3 nucleotide sequence: TGTGCCAGCAGCGTAGCGGTAAACACTGAAGCTTTCTTT.

The DNA of the CDR3 is TGTGCCAGCAGTTCGTACGGACAGGGGCAAGAAAAACTGTTTTTT. Translation gives CASSSYGQGQEKLFF. The V call is TRBV27, the J call TRBJ1-4; 9 bases fit TRBD1. Germline CDR1 is MNHEY and CDR2 is SMNVEV (reference sequence). The CDR3 contains 15 residues. V shed 4 bases, J shed 8 bases, and the junction held 8 bases outside the gene matches.

V gene TRBV30 combines with J gene TRBJ2-1; D is unresolved. CDR1 and CDR2 (germline): GTSNPN, SVGIG (reference sequence). Trimming shortened V by 0 bases and J by 10 bases, and 7 bases separated the two germline ends. There are 11 residues in the CDR3. Here the CDR3 DNA reads TGTGCCTGGAGTGTTGCTGAGGAGCAGTTCTTC. This encodes CAWSVAEEQFF. Variable domain in full (rest from reference TRBV30 and TRBJ2-1): SQTIHQWPATLVQPVGSPLSLECTVEGTSNPNLYWYRQAAGRGLQLLFYSVGIGQISSEVPQNLSASRPQDRQFILSSKKLLLSDSGFYLCAWSVAEEQFFGPGTRLTVL.

The chain recombines TRBV2 with TRBJ2-2; D possibly corresponds to TRBD2 (6 bases). This CDR3 region has 15 residues. Germline CDR1 reads SNHLY; CDR2 reads FYNNEI. The germline V and J ends were trimmed by 7 bases and 5 bases, with 17 bases remaining between them. CDR3 region: CASNREPGGTGELFF. CDR3 DNA: TGTGCCAGCAACCGGGAACCCGGGGGAACCGGGGAGCTGTTTTTT.

The CDR3 DNA reads TGTGCCAGCAGCATGGGGACTAGCGGGAAGAGCACAGATACGCAGTATTTT. This encodes CASSMGTSGKSTDTQYF. The V and J genes are TRBV5-6 and TRBJ2-3, with TRBD2 matching over 13 bases. The CDR3 length is 17 residues. The J segment lost 0 bases and the V segment lost 4 bases, leaving 5 bases of the junction unmatched. The germline CDR1 and CDR2 sequences are SGHDT and YYEEEE.